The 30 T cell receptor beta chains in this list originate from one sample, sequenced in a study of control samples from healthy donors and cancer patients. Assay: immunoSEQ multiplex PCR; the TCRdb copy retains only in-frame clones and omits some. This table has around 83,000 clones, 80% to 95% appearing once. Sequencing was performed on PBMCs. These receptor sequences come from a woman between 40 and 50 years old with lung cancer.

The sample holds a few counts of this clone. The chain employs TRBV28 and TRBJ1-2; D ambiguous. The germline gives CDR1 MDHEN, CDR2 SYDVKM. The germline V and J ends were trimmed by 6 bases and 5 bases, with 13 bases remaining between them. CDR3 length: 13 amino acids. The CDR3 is CASRTQPSYGYTF. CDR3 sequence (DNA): TGTGCCAGCAGAACTCAGCCTTCTTATGGCTACACCTTC.

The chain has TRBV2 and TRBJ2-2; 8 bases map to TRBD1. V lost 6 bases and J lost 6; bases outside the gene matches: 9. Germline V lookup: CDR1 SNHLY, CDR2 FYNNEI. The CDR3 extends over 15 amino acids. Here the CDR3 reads CASRERTGSAGELFF. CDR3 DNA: TGTGCCAGCAGGGAACGGACAGGGAGCGCCGGGGAGCTGTTTTTT. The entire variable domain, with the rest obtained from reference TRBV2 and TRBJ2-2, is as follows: EPEVTQTPSHQVTQMGQEVILRCVPISNHLYFYWYRQILGQKVEFLVSFYNNEISEKSEIFDDQFSVERPDGSNFTLKIRSTKLEDSAMYFCASRERTGSAGELFFGEGSRLTVL.

CDR3 coding DNA: TGTGCCAGCAGCTTTATCTCCGAGACCCAGTACTTC. Translated, it gives CASSFISETQYF. The chain has TRBV7-9 and TRBJ2-5; D not resolved. Trimming took 3 bases from V and 5 from J, leaving 7 bases between them. The V gene's germline CDR1 is SEHNR and CDR2 FQNEAQ (reference sequence). CDR3 length: 12 residues.

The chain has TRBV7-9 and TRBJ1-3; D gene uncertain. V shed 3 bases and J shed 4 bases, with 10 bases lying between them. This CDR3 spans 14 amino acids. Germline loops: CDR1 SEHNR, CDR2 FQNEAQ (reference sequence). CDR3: CASSLEPLGNTIYF. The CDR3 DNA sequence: TGTGCCAGCAGCTTGGAACCGTTGGGAAACACCATATATTTT.

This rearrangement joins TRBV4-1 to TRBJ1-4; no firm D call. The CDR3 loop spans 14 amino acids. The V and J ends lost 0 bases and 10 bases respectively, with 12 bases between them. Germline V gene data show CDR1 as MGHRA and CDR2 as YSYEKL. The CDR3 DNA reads TGCGCCAGCAGCCAAGATCGGACCCTCCCAAAACTGTTTTTT. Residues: CASSQDRTLPKLFF.

CDR3 in amino acids: CASSPRGGKFYEQYF. CDR3 DNA: TGTGCCAGCAGCCCCCGTGGGGGGAAGTTCTACGAGCAGTACTTC. This chain connects TRBV7-9 to TRBJ2-7, with D tentatively TRBD2 (6 bases). The CDR3 consists of 15 residues. Between the trimmed V and J ends, which lost 5 bases and 3 bases, there was a span of 17 bases. Germline CDR1 SEHNR, CDR2 FQNEAQ (reference sequence).

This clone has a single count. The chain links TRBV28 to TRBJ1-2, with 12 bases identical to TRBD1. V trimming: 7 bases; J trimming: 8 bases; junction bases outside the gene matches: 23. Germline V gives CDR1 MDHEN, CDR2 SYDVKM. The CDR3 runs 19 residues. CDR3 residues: CASTIVGGLETGTGGGYTF. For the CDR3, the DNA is TGTGCCAGCACCATAGTAGGGGGGTTAGAAACCGGGACAGGGGGCGGCTACACCTTC.

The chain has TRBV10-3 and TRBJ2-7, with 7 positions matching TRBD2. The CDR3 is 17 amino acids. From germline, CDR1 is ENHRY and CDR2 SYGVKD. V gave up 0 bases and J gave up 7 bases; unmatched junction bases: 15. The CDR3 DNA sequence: TGTGCCATCAGTGAGTCGGAGGACGTCCGTGCCGGGGGGGAGCAGTACTTC. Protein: CAISESEDVRAGGEQYF.

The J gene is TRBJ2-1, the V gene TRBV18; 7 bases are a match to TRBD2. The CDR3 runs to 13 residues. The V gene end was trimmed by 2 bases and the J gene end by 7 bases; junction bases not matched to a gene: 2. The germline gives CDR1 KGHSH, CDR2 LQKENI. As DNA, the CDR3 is TGTGCCAGCTCACCAGGGAGGGAAAATGAGCAGTTCTTC. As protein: CASSPGRENEQFF.

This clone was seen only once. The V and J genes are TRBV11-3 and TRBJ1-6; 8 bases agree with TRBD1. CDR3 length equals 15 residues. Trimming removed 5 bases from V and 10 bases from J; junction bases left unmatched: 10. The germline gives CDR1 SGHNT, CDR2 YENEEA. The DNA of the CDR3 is TGTGCCAGCAGCCCGCGTCAGGGGGCAGGATCACCCCTCCACTTT. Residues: CASSPRQGAGSPLHF.

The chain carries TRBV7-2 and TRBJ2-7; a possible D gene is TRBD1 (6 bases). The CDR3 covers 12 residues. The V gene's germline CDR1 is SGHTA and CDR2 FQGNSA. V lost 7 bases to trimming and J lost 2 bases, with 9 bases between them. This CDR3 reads CASKGVPYEQYF. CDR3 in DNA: TGTGCCAGCAAGGGGGTCCCCTACGAGCAGTACTTC. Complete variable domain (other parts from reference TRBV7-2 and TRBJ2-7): GAGVSQSPSNKVTEKGKDVELRCDPISGHTALYWYRQSLGQGLEFLIYFQGNSAPDKSGLPSDRFSAERTGGSVSTLTIQRTQQEDSAVYLCASKGVPYEQYFGPGTRLTVT.

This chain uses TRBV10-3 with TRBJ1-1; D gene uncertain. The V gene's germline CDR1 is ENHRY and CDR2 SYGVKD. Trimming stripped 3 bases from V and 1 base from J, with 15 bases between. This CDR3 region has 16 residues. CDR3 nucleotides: TGTGCCATCAGTGACTCTCCTATAAGAAGGAACACTGAAGCTTTCTTT. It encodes CAISDSPIRRNTEAFF.

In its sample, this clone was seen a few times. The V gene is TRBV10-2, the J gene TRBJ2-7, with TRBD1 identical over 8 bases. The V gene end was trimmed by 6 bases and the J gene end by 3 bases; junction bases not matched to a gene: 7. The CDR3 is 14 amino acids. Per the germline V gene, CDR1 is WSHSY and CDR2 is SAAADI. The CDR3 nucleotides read TGCGCCAGCAGGTCGAGGGACAGGATCTACGAGCAGTACTTC. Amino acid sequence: CASRSRDRIYEQYF.

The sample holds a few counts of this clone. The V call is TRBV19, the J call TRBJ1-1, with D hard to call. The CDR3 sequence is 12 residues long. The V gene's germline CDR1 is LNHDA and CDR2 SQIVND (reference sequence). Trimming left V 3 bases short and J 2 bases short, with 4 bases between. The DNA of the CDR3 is TGTGCCAGTAGTATGGTTAACACTGAAGCTTTCTTT. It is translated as CASSMVNTEAFF.

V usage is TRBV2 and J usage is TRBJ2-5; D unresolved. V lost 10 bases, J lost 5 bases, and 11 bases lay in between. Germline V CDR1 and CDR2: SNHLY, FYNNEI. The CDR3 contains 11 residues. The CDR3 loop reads CATGRGETQYF. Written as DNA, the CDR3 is TGTGCCACCGGACGAGGCGAGACCCAGTACTTC.

This CDR3 reads CASSFTGDRAFF. CDR3 sequence (DNA): TGTGCCAGCAGCTTTACAGGGGACAGAGCTTTCTTT. This rearrangement joins TRBV7-9 to TRBJ1-1, with 7 nucleotides matching TRBD1. Germline V gives CDR1 SEHNR, CDR2 FQNEAQ (reference sequence). V was clipped by 3 bases and J by 10 bases; unmatched bases: 5. The CDR3 consists of 12 residues.

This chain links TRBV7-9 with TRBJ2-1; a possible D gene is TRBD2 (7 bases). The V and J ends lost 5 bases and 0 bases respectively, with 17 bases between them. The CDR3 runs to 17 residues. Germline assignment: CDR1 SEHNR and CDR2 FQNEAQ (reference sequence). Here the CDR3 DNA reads TGTGCCAGCAGCCAACCTCGGGGGGCCGACTCCTACAATGAGCAGTTCTTC. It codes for CASSQPRGADSYNEQFF.

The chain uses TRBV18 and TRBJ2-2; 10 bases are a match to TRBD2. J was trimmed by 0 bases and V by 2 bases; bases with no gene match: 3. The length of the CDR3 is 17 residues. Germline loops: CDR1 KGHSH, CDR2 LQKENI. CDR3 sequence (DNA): TGTGCCAGCTCACCAGCTAGCGGGGGTACGAACACCGGGGAGCTGTTTTTT. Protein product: CASSPASGGTNTGELFF.

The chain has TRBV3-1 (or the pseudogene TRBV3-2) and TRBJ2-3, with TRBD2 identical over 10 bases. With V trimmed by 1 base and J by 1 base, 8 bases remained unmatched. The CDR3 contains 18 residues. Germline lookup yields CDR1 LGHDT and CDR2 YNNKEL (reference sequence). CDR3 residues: CASSQAFSGGWGTDTQYF. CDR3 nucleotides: TGTGCCAGCAGCCAAGCGTTTAGCGGGGGGTGGGGCACAGATACGCAGTATTTT.

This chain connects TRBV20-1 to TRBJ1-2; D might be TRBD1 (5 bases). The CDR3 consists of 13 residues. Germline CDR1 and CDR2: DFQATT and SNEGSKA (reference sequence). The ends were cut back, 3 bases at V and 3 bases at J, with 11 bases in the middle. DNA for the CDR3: TGCAGTGCTAGTGCGGGGGAGGACTATGGCTACACCTTC. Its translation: CSASAGEDYGYTF.

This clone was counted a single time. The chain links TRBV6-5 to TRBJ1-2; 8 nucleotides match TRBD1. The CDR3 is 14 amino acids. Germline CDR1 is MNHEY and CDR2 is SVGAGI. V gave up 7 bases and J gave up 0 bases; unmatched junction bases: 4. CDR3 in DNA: TGTGCCAGCACAGACAGGGGAGCTAACTATGGCTACACCTTC. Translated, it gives CASTDRGANYGYTF.

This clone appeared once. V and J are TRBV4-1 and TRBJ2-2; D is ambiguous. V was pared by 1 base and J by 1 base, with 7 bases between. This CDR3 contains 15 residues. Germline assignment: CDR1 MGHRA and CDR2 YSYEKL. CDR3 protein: CASSQVTQNTGELFF. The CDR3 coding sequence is TGCGCCAGCAGCCAAGTCACCCAGAACACCGGGGAGCTGTTTTTT.

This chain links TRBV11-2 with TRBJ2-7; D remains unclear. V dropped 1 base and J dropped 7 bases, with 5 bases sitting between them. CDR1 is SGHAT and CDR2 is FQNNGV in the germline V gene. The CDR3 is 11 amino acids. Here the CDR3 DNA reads TGTGCCAGCAGCTTAGGGTTTGAGCAGTACTTC. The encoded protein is CASSLGFEQYF.

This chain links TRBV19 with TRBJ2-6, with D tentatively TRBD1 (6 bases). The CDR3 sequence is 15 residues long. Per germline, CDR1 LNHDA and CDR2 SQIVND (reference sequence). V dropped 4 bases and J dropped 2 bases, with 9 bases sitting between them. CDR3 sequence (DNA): TGTGCCAGTAGTACACGGACAGCTGGGGCCAACGTCCTGACTTTC. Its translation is CASSTRTAGANVLTF.

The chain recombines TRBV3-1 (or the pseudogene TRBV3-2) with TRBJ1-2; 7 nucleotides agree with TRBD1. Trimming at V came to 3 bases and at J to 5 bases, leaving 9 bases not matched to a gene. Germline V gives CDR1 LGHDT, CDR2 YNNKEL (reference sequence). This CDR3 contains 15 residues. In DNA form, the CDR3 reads TGTGCCAGCAGCCACCCCGACAGGGTTCGGTATGGCTACACCTTC. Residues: CASSHPDRVRYGYTF.

The chain's CDR3 is CASSAGRGHYGYTF. The CDR3 nucleotides are TGTGCCAGCAGCGCGGGACGGGGCCACTATGGCTACACCTTC. This chain joins TRBV9 and TRBJ1-2, with D perhaps matching TRBD1 (5 bases). The CDR3 totals 14 residues. Per the germline V gene, CDR1 is SGDLS and CDR2 is YYNGEE. Trimming pared 3 bases from V and 3 bases from J, leaving 12 bases between.

This CDR3 is CATILAKDSLNYGYTF. In DNA form, the CDR3 reads TGTGCCACCATTCTGGCTAAGGACAGCCTTAACTATGGCTACACCTTC. V and J are TRBV15 and TRBJ1-2, with D tentatively TRBD1 (6 bases). Germline CDR1 and CDR2: LNHNV and YYDKDF (reference sequence). CDR3 size: 16 residues. With 7 bases removed from V and 1 base from J, the gap between germline ends came to 19 bases.

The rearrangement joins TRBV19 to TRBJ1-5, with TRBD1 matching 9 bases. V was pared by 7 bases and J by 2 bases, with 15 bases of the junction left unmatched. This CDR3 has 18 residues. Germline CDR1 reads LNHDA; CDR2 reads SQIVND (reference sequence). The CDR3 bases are TGTGCCAGTAATATCCAGGGACAGGGCGGATTCGGCAATCAGCCCCAGCATTTT. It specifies CASNIQGQGGFGNQPQHF.

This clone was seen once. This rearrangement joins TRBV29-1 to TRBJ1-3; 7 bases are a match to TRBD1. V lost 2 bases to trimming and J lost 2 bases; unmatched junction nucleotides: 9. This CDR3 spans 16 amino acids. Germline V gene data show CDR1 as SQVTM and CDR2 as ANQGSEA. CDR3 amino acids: CSVELDREGAGNTIYF. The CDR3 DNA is TGCAGCGTTGAATTAGACAGGGAAGGTGCTGGAAACACCATATATTTT.

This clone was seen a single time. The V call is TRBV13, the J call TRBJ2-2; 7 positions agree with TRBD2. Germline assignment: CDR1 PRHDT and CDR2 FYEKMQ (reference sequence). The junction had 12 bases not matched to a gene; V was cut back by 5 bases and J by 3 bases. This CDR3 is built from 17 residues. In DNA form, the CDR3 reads TGTGCCAGCAGCCCTAGCCTCCGGCTAGCGGACACCGGGGAGCTGTTTTTT. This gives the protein CASSPSLRLADTGELFF. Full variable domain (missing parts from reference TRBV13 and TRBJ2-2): AAGVIQSPRHLIKEKRETATLKCYPIPRHDTVYWYQQGPGQDPQFLISFYEKMQSDKGSIPDRFSAQQFSDYHSELNMSSLELGDSALYFCASSPSLRLADTGELFFGEGSRLTVL.